This paragraph reports one T cell receptor beta chain. A few counts support this clonotype. Its antigen is still unknown. No qualities accompany the bases; no much larger clone lies one base away. The data were produced on an Illumina HiSeq 2500. Quantitative 5'-RACE with molecular barcodes was used to prepare TCR beta libraries. The source study handled its data this way. Disease-linked TCR variants were identified with a new computational method built on a probabilistic model of VDJ rearrangement. TCRdb itself trimmed the public reads at Q25 with fastp, ran MiXCR and retained productive beta chains. Every CDR3 protein is listed once, alongside the most common genes and DNA of its rows. The V and J calls follow TCRdb's processing rather than the paper's. Across this sample there are roughly 700,000 distinct CDR3 sequences, with around 20% seen only once. The leading ten clones occupy under 20% of the sample.

This specimen belongs to a study of CD8 T cells in ankylosing spondylitis (dated by TCRdb to the late 2010s). Looking at the study overall: T cell receptor beta repertoires were profiled in healthy donors and ankylosing spondylitis patients so that disease-linked TCR variants could be found. In total, the full study cohort was made up of about 110 healthy donors and 25 ankylosing spondylitis patients. Peripheral blood was sampled, and synovial fluid was also collected from ankylosing spondylitis patients.

Trimming removed 5 bases from V and 5 bases from J; the gene matches leave 18 bases unexplained. The CDR3 contains 19 residues, cysteine and phenylalanine counted. Of all the DNA, just the CDR3 is kept, 57 bases in frame from base 1. The germline V gene encodes CDR1 LGHDT and CDR2 YNNKEL (reference sequence). Study-level results and caveats: Significant enrichment of the disease-linked clones was reported in matched synovial fluid samples from ankylosing spondylitis patients. A CD8+ phenotype was shown by the disease-linked clones, which were found at relatively low frequencies in peripheral blood. A TCR beta motif made up of seven or eight highly homologous amino acid variants appeared to be characteristic of blood from ankylosing spondylitis patients. Some of the motif variants had been reported before in the synovial fluid and blood of reactive arthritis patients, a finding that suggests common disease-initiation mechanisms.

Sequenced: blood, either unsorted or a sorted T cell fraction (not recorded which). The receptor was derived from a male donor with ankylosing spondylitis. The V and J segments used are TRBV3-1 and TRBJ2-1; the central 10 bases match TRBD2. CDR3 loop: CASSILAAGGPFLNNEQFF. In nucleotides, the sequence is TGTGCCAGCAGCATCCTGGCAGCGGGAGGGCCCTTCCTTAACAATGAGCAGTTCTTC.